A single sample is the source of the 28 T cell receptor beta chains below, sequenced in a study of T cell responses to AZD1222 COVID-19 vaccine (dated by TCRdb to the early 2020s). The library came from the immunoSEQ multiplex PCR assay. The table was pulled from immuneACCESS by TCRdb, which kept in-frame rearrangements only. Such tables lose some clones; where checked, under half of the loss comes from unresolved V genes, and the rest has no known cause. The sample table lists approximately 61,000 clones, around 85% of them with a count of one. The ten largest clones take up around 28% of the sample. The sample's time point label is to be understood as: about 28 days (+/-7) after the second vaccine dose. The starting material was peripheral blood, obtained 28 days after the second AZD1222 dose. All receptors come from an adult who received the AZD1222 COVID-19 vaccine.

The CDR3 DNA sequence: TGTGCCAGCAGCTTAGGACGGAGCCGTAGGGGCTACACCTTC. It translates to CASSLGRSRRGYTF. The gene calls are TRBV13 and TRBJ1-2; D not certain. The V gene lost 0 bases and the J gene lost 8 bases, with 13 bases spanning the gap. The length of the CDR3 is 14 residues. Germline CDR1 and CDR2: PRHDT and FYEKMQ (reference sequence).

This chain joins TRBV19 and TRBJ2-5; 9 nucleotides line up with TRBD2. Germline loops: CDR1 LNHDA, CDR2 SQIVND (reference sequence). The CDR3 sequence is 15 residues long. J gave up 4 bases and V 3 bases, and 6 bases lay outside the gene matches. The CDR3 spells CASSISGSRSETQYF. The CDR3 DNA is TGTGCCAGTAGTATTAGCGGGAGTAGATCAGAGACCCAGTACTTC.

The chain employs TRBV7-3 and TRBJ2-2; the match to TRBD1 covers 9 bases. The CDR3 runs 15 residues. CDR1 SGHTA and CDR2 FQGTGA come from the germline V gene. The trim removed 5 bases at V and 3 bases at J, leaving 4 bases unmatched. Here the CDR3 reads CASSVQGADTGELFF. CDR3 DNA: TGTGCCAGCAGCGTACAGGGGGCGGACACCGGGGAGCTGTTTTTT.

The J gene is TRBJ2-7, the V gene TRBV4-3; the D is unclear. The V gene lost 3 bases and the J gene lost 0 bases, with 6 bases spanning the gap. The CDR3 sequence is 13 residues long. Germline CDR1 and CDR2: LGHNA and YSLEER. The CDR3 here is CASSQSVSYEQYF. The CDR3 nucleotides are TGCGCCAGCAGCCAGTCGGTCTCCTACGAGCAGTACTTC.

The chain employs TRBV2 and TRBJ2-1; 7 bases align to TRBD1. With 4 bases clipped from V and 8 bases from J, the junction kept 17 bases outside the gene matches. CDR1 is SNHLY, CDR2 FYNNEI, per germline. The CDR3 spans 17 residues. CDR3 protein: CASSGPKADRRLDEQFF. The DNA for the CDR3 is TGTGCCAGCAGTGGCCCTAAGGCGGACAGGCGGCTTGATGAGCAGTTCTTC. The full variable domain, in which reference TRBV2 and TRBJ2-1 provide the parts outside the CDR3, is EPEVTQTPSHQVTQMGQEVILRCVPISNHLYFYWYRQILGQKVEFLVSFYNNEISEKSEIFDDQFSVERPDGSNFTLKIRSTKLEDSAMYFCASSGPKADRRLDEQFFGPGTRLTVL.

The V and J genes are TRBV5-1 and TRBJ1-1; D ambiguous. V was pared by 0 bases and J by 0 bases, with 3 bases between. CDR1 SGHRS and CDR2 YFSETQ come from the germline V gene. This CDR3 has 13 amino acids. CDR3: CASSLGLNTEAFF. In DNA, the CDR3 is TGCGCCAGCAGCTTGGGCCTGAACACTGAAGCTTTCTTT.

This chain uses TRBV28 with TRBJ1-2, with unresolved D. Germline V gene lookup returns CDR1 MDHEN and CDR2 SYDVKM. Trimming shortened V by 4 bases and J by 4 bases, and 7 bases separated the two germline ends. This CDR3 is built from 12 residues. Here the CDR3 DNA reads TGTGCCAGCAGTTACGGTGGCTATGGCTACACCTTC. Residues: CASSYGGYGYTF.

The chain employs TRBV10-2 and TRBJ2-4; a possible D gene is TRBD1 (6 bases). Germline assignment: CDR1 WSHSY and CDR2 SAAADI. Trimming left V 7 bases short and J 3 bases short, with 19 bases between. This CDR3 comprises 16 residues. In DNA, the CDR3 is TGCGCCAGCAACCCATGGCGAGGGGGTGACAAAAACATTCAGTACTTC. Protein: CASNPWRGGDKNIQYF.

This clone showed up just a few times. The rearrangement uses TRBV9 and TRBJ2-7, with 7 nucleotides matching TRBD1. CDR3 length: 16 residues. Trimming cost V 0 bases and J 6 bases; bases outside gene matches: 12. Germline V gene sequence: CDR1 SGDLS, CDR2 YYNGEE. CDR3 nucleotides: TGTGCCAGCAGCGTAGGTCTTTTACAGGGGACCGCCGAGCAGTACTTC. Residues: CASSVGLLQGTAEQYF. Combining the CDR3 with reference TRBV9 and TRBJ2-7 gives the whole variable domain DSGVTQTPKHLITATGQRVTLRCSPRSGDLSVYWYQQSLDQGLQFLIQYYNGEERAKGNILERFSAQQFPDLHSELNLSSLELGDSALYFCASSVGLLQGTAEQYFGPGTRLTVT.

This chain joins TRBV5-1 and TRBJ2-7; no clear D. The CDR3 contains 14 residues. Trimming removed 0 bases at V and 2 bases at J, with 9 bases between. Germline CDR1 is SGHRS and CDR2 is YFSETQ. CDR3 sequence reads: CASSLGTTTYEQYF. CDR3 nucleotide sequence: TGCGCCAGCAGCTTGGGGACCACCACCTACGAGCAGTACTTC.

The genes are TRBV30 and TRBJ2-7; weak D call: TRBD1 (6 bases). Germline loops: CDR1 GTSNPN, CDR2 SVGIG (reference sequence). The CDR3 is made up of 14 amino acids. Trimming left V 7 bases short and J 0 bases short, with 16 bases between. CDR3 amino acids: CASSGGLSSYEQYF. The CDR3 DNA reads TGTGCCTCCAGTGGGGGCCTTAGCTCCTACGAGCAGTACTTC.

The chain uses TRBV15 and TRBJ1-6; TRBD1 aligns across 9 bases. Per the germline V gene, CDR1 is LNHNV and CDR2 is YYDKDF (reference sequence). Germline trimming cut 1 base from V and 10 bases from J; bases unmatched to any gene: 8. The CDR3 has 16 amino acids. The CDR3 DNA reads as TGTGCCACCAGCAGAGTGGTCGGGACAGGGAACTCACCCCTCCACTTT. This gives the protein CATSRVVGTGNSPLHF.

The chain recombines TRBV18 with TRBJ1-1; D unresolved. The CDR3 spans 14 residues. The germline V gene has CDR1 KGHSH and CDR2 LQKENI. V was pared by 4 bases and J by 1 base, with 10 bases between. The CDR3 nucleotides read TGTGCCAGCTCACGATCGGACCGGAACACTGAAGCTTTCTTT. This gives the protein CASSRSDRNTEAFF.

J is TRBJ2-1 and V is TRBV6-2 or TRBV6-3; D unclear. The CDR3 covers 15 residues. Germline V gene lookup returns CDR1 MNHEY and CDR2 SVGEGT. V was shortened by 0 bases and J by 6 bases, with 12 bases between the two germline ends. The CDR3 nucleotides are TGTGCCAGCAGTTACTCTCTGTCTGGACCCAATGAGCAGTTCTTC. This sequence encodes CASSYSLSGPNEQFF.

The V call is TRBV30, the J call TRBJ2-2; TRBD1 matches at 9 bases. V lost 5 bases and J lost 4; bases outside the gene matches: 11. The CDR3 is 16 residues long. Per germline, CDR1 GTSNPN and CDR2 SVGIG (reference sequence). The DNA of the CDR3 is TGTGCCTGGCAGCCCGGACAGGGGCTTATCACCGGGGAGCTGTTTTTT. Translating it yields CAWQPGQGLITGELFF.

V gene TRBV7-9 combines with J gene TRBJ1-5; possibly TRBD1 for D (6 bases). This CDR3 is 14 amino acids long. Trimming removed 5 bases at V and 5 bases at J, with 13 bases between. The germline V gene has CDR1 SEHNR and CDR2 FQNEAQ (reference sequence). The CDR3 region is CASSPTGGDQPQHF. CDR3 bases: TGTGCCAGCAGCCCCACTGGGGGCGATCAGCCCCAGCATTTT.

DNA for the CDR3: TGTGCCAGCAGCTTGGGGACAGGATCTTACACCGGGGAGCTGTTTTTT. Residues: CASSLGTGSYTGELFF. The chain employs TRBV5-4 and TRBJ2-2; TRBD1 agrees at 7 bases. The CDR3 runs 16 residues. V lost 0 bases, J lost 3 bases, and 5 bases stayed unmatched. CDR1 and CDR2 (germline): SGHNT, YYREEE (reference sequence).

The chain uses TRBV4-3 and TRBJ1-2; D may be TRBD1 (5 bases). Germline values: CDR1 LGHNA, CDR2 YSLEER. This CDR3 contains 15 residues. V lost 4 bases and J lost 2, with 14 bases in between. The CDR3 region is CASSRSGAGNYGYTF. In nucleotides, the CDR3 is TGCGCCAGCAGCCGGAGCGGGGCCGGGAACTATGGCTACACCTTC.

The chain links TRBV27 to TRBJ2-7; TRBD1 matches at 7 bases. The CDR3 spans 18 residues. Germline V CDR1 and CDR2: MNHEY, SMNVEV (reference sequence). V gave up 2 bases and J gave up 4 bases; unmatched junction bases: 17. The DNA of the CDR3 is TGTGCCAGCAGTTTACCATCCACAGGTGGGACAGCCCCATACGAGCAGTACTTC. Residues: CASSLPSTGGTAPYEQYF.

The CDR3 DNA reads TGTGCCACCAGCAACCAGGACAGGGACCGCAATCAGCCCCAGCATTTT. It encodes CATSNQDRDRNQPQHF. The rearrangement joins TRBV15 to TRBJ1-5; TRBD1 matches at 8 bases. V was pared by 4 bases and J by 2 bases, with 7 bases of the junction left unmatched. Germline CDR1 LNHNV, CDR2 YYDKDF (reference sequence). This CDR3 is 16 amino acids long.

The rearrangement links TRBV7-9 to TRBJ1-1; TRBD1 might be the D (6 bases). CDR1 is SEHNR and CDR2 is FQNEAQ in the germline V gene (reference sequence). This CDR3 spans 15 amino acids. V lost 4 bases to trimming and J lost 6 bases, with 18 bases between them. CDR3 amino acids: CASSWGGTGGAEAFF. CDR3 DNA: TGTGCCAGCAGCTGGGGTGGAACGGGGGGCGCTGAAGCTTTCTTT.

This sequence joins TRBV4-3 and TRBJ2-1; D perhaps matches TRBD1 (6 bases). CDR3 length: 13 residues. The germline V gene has CDR1 LGHNA and CDR2 YSLEER. Trimming removed 0 bases at V and 11 bases at J, with 11 bases between. The DNA of the CDR3 is TGCGCCAGCAGCCAAGATCCCGGGACAAAGCAGTTCTTC. It is translated as CASSQDPGTKQFF.

V gene TRBV15 combines with J gene TRBJ1-5; 9 bases agree with TRBD1. The V gene's germline CDR1 is LNHNV and CDR2 YYDKDF (reference sequence). The CDR3 is made up of 17 amino acids. Trimming cost V 1 base and J 7 bases; bases outside gene matches: 11. CDR3 sequence (DNA): TGTGCCACCAGCAGAGGGGGATTTCGGGACAGGGTCCAGCCCCAGCATTTT. Translated, it gives CATSRGGFRDRVQPQHF.

The CDR3 sequence is CASSQDAGAWSSGNTIYF. CDR3 DNA sequence: TGTGCCAGCAGCCAAGATGCCGGAGCCTGGAGCTCTGGAAACACCATATATTTT. This chain joins TRBV3-1 (or the pseudogene TRBV3-2) and TRBJ1-3; D gene unclear. The V and J ends lost 0 bases and 0 bases respectively, with 15 bases between them. This CDR3 contains 18 residues. Germline values: CDR1 LGHDT, CDR2 YNNKEL (reference sequence).

The rearrangement uses TRBV7-2 and TRBJ1-1; TRBD1 might be the D (6 bases). The V gene lost 5 bases and the J gene lost 7 bases, with 11 bases spanning the gap. CDR1 is SGHTA and CDR2 is FQGNSA in the germline V gene. The CDR3 spans 12 residues. The CDR3 here is CASSPDSHEAFF. In DNA form, the CDR3 reads TGTGCCAGCAGCCCGGACAGTCATGAAGCTTTCTTT.

This sequence joins TRBV21-1 and TRBJ1-2; TRBD1, the D gene given by the table, was not confirmed from the DNA. TRBV21-1 is an annotated pseudogene. This CDR3 comprises 16 residues. The CDR3 sequence: CASSKFPRQKHYGYTF. The CDR3 region has the DNA TGTGCCAGCAGCAAATTTCCCCGACAGAAACACTATGGCTACACCTTC.

The V call is TRBV18, the J call TRBJ1-2, with 7 nucleotides matching TRBD1. Germline values: CDR1 KGHSH, CDR2 LQKENI. The junction had 9 bases not matched to a gene; V was cut back by 4 bases and J by 1 base. The CDR3 extends over 16 amino acids. The chain's CDR3 is CASSLTPTGNNYGYTF. Written as DNA, the CDR3 is TGTGCCAGCTCACTGACCCCGACAGGGAATAACTATGGCTACACCTTC.

V gene TRBV19 combines with J gene TRBJ1-2, with a weak D call TRBD1 (5 bases). The CDR3 is 14 residues long. V lost 4 bases and J 5 bases, leaving 14 bases between the germline ends. CDR1 LNHDA and CDR2 SQIVND come from the germline V gene (reference sequence). The CDR3 sequence: CASSKNPGSYGYTF. The DNA of the CDR3 is TGTGCCAGTAGTAAAAACCCAGGGAGTTATGGCTACACCTTC.